Listed below are T cell receptor beta chains from one sample, sequenced in a study of OX40 agonist ivuxolimab in advanced cancers. Sequencing was performed with immunoSEQ multiplex PCR; in TCRdb, only in-frame clones are kept and a portion is missing. This sample yields around 45,000 clones, of which under 90% are seen a single time; around 9.3% belongs to the top ten. The material sequenced was CD4+ or CD8+ T cells sorted from blood, taken in a trial of the OX40 agonist ivuxolimab. These receptors were obtained from an adult with an advanced solid tumor such as melanoma, head and neck, liver or kidney cancer. Both conserved end residues are part of each CDR3. Not all rows give a size; the values are once, few, many and, for expanded clones, a class.

10 | TRBV20-1 | - | CSATLTEAFF
14 | TRBV5-1 | - | CASSLAGRNNEQFF
15 | TRBV2 | - | CASSDGYHSNQPQHF
14 | TRBV19 | - | CASSMTRTAYEQYF
16 | TRBV18 | - | CASSPREGFLSNEQFF
14 | TRBV9 | - | CASSVGHATYEQYF
14 | TRBV18 | - | CASSGTGNNQPQHF
12 | TRBV12-5 | once | CASGNSNTEAFF
16 | TRBV7-9 | once | CASSFSGLSSYNEQFF
16 | TRBV5-1 | - | CASTPRGVSGNTEAFF
15 | TRBV27 | - | CASRGIGRRSYEQYF
14 | TRBV6-5 | - | CASRRPDRNTEAFF
15 | TRBV7-8 | - | CASSLTSANTGELFF
15 | TRBV27 | - | CASSSKAYSNQPQHF
14 | TRBV15 | - | CATSRGQGDTEAFF
12 | TRBV28 | - | CASNRVAGELFF
14 | TRBV18 | - | CASSPPGGRGEQFF
19 | TRBV10-3 | - | CAISESGLAGAGRTDTQYF
14 | TRBV2 | - | CASGLGAPHNEQFF
12 | TRBV4-2 | - | CASSQVGRPQHF
16 | TRBV6-6 | - | CASSYSSSGLHEKLFF
15 | TRBV4-1 | - | CASSQETGSNQPQHF
17 | TRBV5-1 | - | CASSLPLAGGRYNEQFF
16 | TRBV6-5 | - | CASSSPAGVSSYEQYF
15 | TRBV7-2 | - | CASSLGGVLSYEQYF
14 | TRBV28 | - | CASNLAGPYNEQFF
12 | TRBV19 | few | CASRVGDRSYTF
14 | TRBV5-1 | - | CASSLDVGGGGYTF
17 | TRBV28 | - | CASKLRGTGNSNQPQHF
15 | TRBV6-5 | - | CASSSGLAGADTQYF
14 | TRBV5-3 | - | CARNHRGLGDTQYF
13 | TRBV5-1 | few | CASSTGANTEAFF
16 | TRBV11-2 | - | CASSLLRGRTYNEQFF
11 | TRBV2 | - | CASKKGETQYF
15 | TRBV19 | - | CASSISLTGNYEQYF
13 | TRBV7-2 | - | CASSLVEREPQHF
12 | TRBV21-1 | - | CASSPQLNEQFF
15 | TRBV18 | - | CASSLTSGNTGELFF
13 | TRBV29-1 | - | CSVGQTTGNTIYF
15 | TRBV5-1 | - | CASSPRDTAQETQYF
16 | TRBV27 | - | CASSLSRDRMGETQYF
16 | TRBV13 | - | CASSWGGAPENEKLFF
13 | TRBV29-1 | - | CSTRQEGNEKLFF
12 | TRBV10-3 | - | CASGGVDGELFF